The rows below give T cell receptor beta chains drawn from one sample of a study of blood T cell repertoires in COVID-19. TCRdb keeps only in-frame clones here, not all; method: immunoSEQ multiplex PCR. The repertoire consists of around 67,000 clones, with 87% occurring once and the leading ten covering 15% to 20%. Input material: peripheral blood. The origin of the receptors is an elderly woman with acute or convalescent COVID-19. Both conserved end residues are part of each CDR3. The order of the fields is D gene, clone size, J gene, V gene, CDR3 DNA, CDR3 protein. D genes are given only for firm matches. Clone sizes are given selectively: once, few, many, or a class where the clone is expanded.

D: -
size: -
J: TRBJ1-2
V: TRBV30
DNA: TGTGCCTGGAGGTCATCGGGGATCTATGGCTACACCTTC
CDR3: CAWRSSGIYGYTF

D: TRBD1
size: -
J: TRBJ1-5
V: TRBV9
DNA: TGTGCCAGCAGCTTGACAGGGGAAGGCAATCAGCCCCAGCATTTT
CDR3: CASSLTGEGNQPQHF

D: -
size: -
J: TRBJ1-3
V: TRBV7-2
DNA: TGTGCCAGCAGCTCATTGGGGGGGTCTGGAAACACCATATATTTT
CDR3: CASSSLGGSGNTIYF

D: -
size: -
J: TRBJ1-6
V: TRBV7-6
DNA: TGTGCCAGCAGCTTAAGGGGGTCAGGGAATTCACCCCTCCACTTT
CDR3: CASSLRGSGNSPLHF

D: -
size: -
J: TRBJ1-6
V: TRBV19
DNA: TGTGCCAGTAGTATCGGGTCGTCGGCGGGTAATTCACCCCTCCACTTT
CDR3: CASSIGSSAGNSPLHF

D: -
size: -
J: TRBJ1-1
V: TRBV28
DNA: TGTGCCAGCAGTCCCGGGACTGTGAACACTGAAGCTTTCTTT
CDR3: CASSPGTVNTEAFF

D: TRBD2
size: -
J: TRBJ2-1
V: TRBV3-1/TRBV3-2
DNA: TGTGCCAGCAGCCGGACTAGCGGGGGGGGAGGGAATGAGCAGTTCTTC
CDR3: CASSRTSGGGGNEQFF

D: -
size: -
J: TRBJ1-1
V: TRBV6-1
DNA: TGTGCCAGCAGTGAAAGGGAGGGGGGACGGATCAGATTT
CDR3: CASSEREGGRIRF

D: -
size: -
J: TRBJ1-3
V: TRBV5-6
DNA: TGTGCCAGCAGCGGCCGACAGGGAAACACCATATATTTT
CDR3: CASSGRQGNTIYF

D: TRBD1
size: -
J: TRBJ2-7
V: TRBV4-1
DNA: TGCGCCAGCAGCCAGGATGCCGGGACAGGTTTTTTCTACGAGCAGTACTTC
CDR3: CASSQDAGTGFFYEQYF

D: -
size: -
J: TRBJ2-5
V: TRBV6-2/TRBV6-3
DNA: TGTGCCAGCAGCCTAGGAATGGGGGGAACCCAGTACTTC
CDR3: CASSLGMGGTQYF

D: TRBD2
size: few
J: TRBJ2-7
V: TRBV3-1/TRBV3-2
DNA: TGTGCCAGCAGCCCGGGACTAGCGGGGTTGGGGGAGCAGTACTTC
CDR3: CASSPGLAGLGEQYF

D: -
size: -
J: TRBJ1-2
V: TRBV21-1
DNA: TGTGCCAGCAGCAAAAGCCCGCCGGGACAGGAAATCTATGGCTACACCTTC
CDR3: CASSKSPPGQEIYGYTF

D: -
size: -
J: TRBJ2-1
V: TRBV14
DNA: TGTGCCAGCAGCCAAGCTCAGACTAGGGTTTTCTTC
CDR3: CASSQAQTRVFF

D: TRBD1
size: -
J: TRBJ2-7
V: TRBV18
DNA: TGTGCCAGCTCACCGACAGGGCTCGAGCAGTACTTC
CDR3: CASSPTGLEQYF

D: -
size: -
J: TRBJ2-7
V: TRBV7-6
DNA: TGTGCCAGCAGTCAGGTGGCCTACGAGCAGTACTTC
CDR3: CASSQVAYEQYF

D: TRBD2
size: -
J: TRBJ2-5
V: TRBV5-1
DNA: TGCGCCAGCAGCAGCCGGGGGGGCCGGGAGACCCAGTACTTC
CDR3: CASSSRGGRETQYF

D: TRBD2
size: few
J: TRBJ2-1
V: TRBV11-2
DNA: TGTGCCAGCAGCTCTTCCGCGACTAGCGGGGGGGCGGGTGAGCAGTTCTTC
CDR3: CASSSSATSGGAGEQFF

D: TRBD1
size: -
J: TRBJ2-3
V: TRBV28
DNA: TGTGCCAGCAGCCTTACCTTCTACAGGGGAATGGGCACAGATACGCAGTATTTT
CDR3: CASSLTFYRGMGTDTQYF

D: TRBD1
size: -
J: TRBJ1-1
V: TRBV12-5
DNA: TGTGCTAGTGGTAGTTACTCCGGGACAGTGAACACTGAAGCTTTCTTT
CDR3: CASGSYSGTVNTEAFF

D: TRBD2
size: -
J: TRBJ2-3
V: TRBV7-9
DNA: TGTGCCAGCAGCCGCGCGGTAGGGGGACTAGCTAAATTCGGTAGGGCGCAGTATTTT
CDR3: CASSRAVGGLAKFGRAQYF

D: TRBD2
size: -
J: TRBJ2-1
V: TRBV27
DNA: TGTGCCAGCAGTCCCCGACTAGCGGGAGCCAATGAGCAGTTCTTC
CDR3: CASSPRLAGANEQFF

D: -
size: few
J: TRBJ1-1
V: TRBV2
DNA: TGTGCCAGCAGTCAAGTGGAGGGATCGGACACTGAAGCTTTCTTT
CDR3: CASSQVEGSDTEAFF

D: TRBD2
size: -
J: TRBJ2-3
V: TRBV10-3
DNA: TGTGCCATCAGTGCGGCGGGGGGGCCTGGAGATACGCAGTATTTT
CDR3: CAISAAGGPGDTQYF

D: TRBD1
size: few
J: TRBJ1-6
V: TRBV30
DNA: TGTGCCTGGAGTGAGGGGGCATCACCCCTCCACTTT
CDR3: CAWSEGASPLHF

D: TRBD1
size: -
J: TRBJ2-7
V: TRBV2
DNA: TGTGCCAGCAGGGGGACAGGGGCTTACGAGCAGTACTTC
CDR3: CASRGTGAYEQYF

D: TRBD1
size: -
J: TRBJ2-7
V: TRBV5-1
DNA: TGCGCCAGCAGCCGAACCGGGACAGGGGGTTACGAGCAGTACTTC
CDR3: CASSRTGTGGYEQYF

D: -
size: -
J: TRBJ1-2
V: TRBV29-1
DNA: TGCAGCGTTGAAGAAGGAGGAGGTGGTTATGGCTACACCTTC
CDR3: CSVEEGGGGYGYTF

D: TRBD2
size: -
J: TRBJ2-1
V: TRBV6-5
DNA: TGTGCCAGCAGTCAGCATAGCGGGGGGAACAATGAGCAGTTCTTC
CDR3: CASSQHSGGNNEQFF

D: -
size: -
J: TRBJ2-3
V: TRBV9
DNA: TGTGCCAGCAGCCCCAGACTGCGGGACACAGATACGCAGTATTTT
CDR3: CASSPRLRDTDTQYF

D: -
size: -
J: TRBJ1-3
V: TRBV19
DNA: TGTGCCAGTAGTATGACCCGTACAGGGTCACCTCAAGGAAACACCATATATTTT
CDR3: CASSMTRTGSPQGNTIYF